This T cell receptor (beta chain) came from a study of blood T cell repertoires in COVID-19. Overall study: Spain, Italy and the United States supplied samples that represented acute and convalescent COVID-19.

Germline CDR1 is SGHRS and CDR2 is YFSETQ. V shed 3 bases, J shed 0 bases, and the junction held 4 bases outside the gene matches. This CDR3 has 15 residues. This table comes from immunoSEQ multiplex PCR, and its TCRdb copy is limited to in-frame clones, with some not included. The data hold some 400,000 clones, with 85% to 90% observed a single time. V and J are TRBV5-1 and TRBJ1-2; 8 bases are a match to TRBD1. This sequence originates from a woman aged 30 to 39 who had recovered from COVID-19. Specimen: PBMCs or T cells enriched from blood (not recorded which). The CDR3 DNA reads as TGCGCCAGCAGCTATGACAGGGGAGCTAACTATGGCTACACCTTC. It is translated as CASSYDRGANYGYTF.